The sequence of this T cell receptor beta chain was determined in a study of blood T cell repertoires in COVID-19. About the research overall: There were acute and convalescent COVID-19 samples, and they came from the United States, Italy and Spain. PBMCs, B-cell-depleted T cells, or T cells were the source of the cDNA or gDNA that made up the material.

A single count supports this clone. Authors' processing steps: Cell counts per sample came from amplifying reference gene primers. Measured with immunoSEQ multiplex PCR; TCRdb has only the in-frame clones, and not every one. That table gives V, J and clone size, and the DNA gave D and trimming. The sample shows fewer than 130,000 clones, 88% of them seen only once. The CDR3 spans 13 residues. The ends lost 4 bases at V and 4 bases at J; junction bases unmatched: 1. Germline V CDR1 and CDR2: ENHRY, SYGVKD. The material sequenced was peripheral blood. The rearrangement joins TRBV10-3 to TRBJ1-5, with TRBD1 identical over 7 bases. This TCR was recovered from a woman aged 45-65 years with acute or convalescent COVID-19. CDR3 loop: CAISGQGNQPQHF. CDR3 nucleotide sequence: TGTGCCATCAGTGGACAGGGAAATCAGCCCCAGCATTTT.